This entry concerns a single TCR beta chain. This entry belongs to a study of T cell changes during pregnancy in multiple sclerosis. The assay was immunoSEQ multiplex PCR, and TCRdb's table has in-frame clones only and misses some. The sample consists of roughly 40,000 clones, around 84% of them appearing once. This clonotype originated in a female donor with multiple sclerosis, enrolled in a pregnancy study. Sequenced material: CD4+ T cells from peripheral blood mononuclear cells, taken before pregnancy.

CDR3 in DNA: TGTGCCATCAGAGAGGGACTAGTAATTTATGAGCAGTTCTTC. This encodes CAIREGLVIYEQFF. The rearrangement joins TRBV10-3 to TRBJ2-1; 8 positions match TRBD2. The germline V gene has CDR1 ENHRY and CDR2 SYGVKD. V lost 6 bases to trimming and J lost 8 bases; unmatched junction nucleotides: 9. The CDR3 loop spans 14 amino acids.